Each of the 8 T cell receptor beta chains below was sequenced from the same sample in a study of blood T cell repertoires in COVID-19. Measured with immunoSEQ multiplex PCR; TCRdb has only the in-frame clones, and not every one. The sample shows about 75,000 clones, 79% of them seen only once. Material for sequencing was peripheral blood. The receptor set was obtained from a woman older than 75 with active or convalescent COVID-19.

This clone was seen only once. This chain joins TRBV11-3 and TRBJ1-1; D call uncertain. V shed 2 bases and J shed 5 bases, with 6 bases lying between them. The CDR3 runs to 12 residues. From germline, CDR1 is SGHNT and CDR2 YENEEA. The CDR3 nucleotides read TGTGCCAGCAGCTTACGGGGAACTGAAGCTTTCTTT. The encoded protein is CASSLRGTEAFF.

The rearrangement uses TRBV19 and TRBJ1-1; 12 nucleotides agree with TRBD1. This CDR3 comprises 15 residues. In germline, CDR1 is LNHDA, CDR2 SQIVND (reference sequence). V lost 7 bases, J lost 1 base, and 4 bases stayed unmatched. This CDR3 reads CASKRDRGPNTEAFF. The DNA for the CDR3 is TGTGCCAGTAAACGGGACAGGGGGCCGAACACTGAAGCTTTCTTT. The entire variable domain, with the rest obtained from reference TRBV19 and TRBJ1-1, is as follows: DGGITQSPKYLFRKEGQNVTLSCEQNLNHDAMYWYRQDPGQGLRLIYYSQIVNDFQKGDIAEGYSVSREKKESFPLTVTSAQKNPTAFYLCASKRDRGPNTEAFFGQGTRLTVV.

This chain connects TRBV28 to TRBJ1-6, with 11 positions matching TRBD1. The germline gives CDR1 MDHEN, CDR2 SYDVKM. The CDR3 runs 17 residues. The junction had 8 bases not matched to a gene; V was cut back by 5 bases and J by 5 bases. CDR3 DNA sequence: TGTGCCAGCAGTACCTGGACAGGGGGCTTCAATAATTCACCCCTCCACTTT. Amino acid sequence: CASSTWTGGFNNSPLHF.

This clone was seen only once. CDR3 DNA: TGTGCCAGCAGCTTAGGGTTTTTTTCAGGCTCAAGGGCGGGGGAGCAGTACTTC. Protein sequence: CASSLGFFSGSRAGEQYF. The V and J genes are TRBV11-2 and TRBJ2-7; D is possibly TRBD2 (6 bases). V lost 1 base and J 7 bases, leaving 26 bases between the germline ends. Per germline, CDR1 SGHAT and CDR2 FQNNGV. The CDR3 is made up of 18 amino acids.

This chain uses TRBV5-1 with TRBJ2-7; tentative D call: TRBD2 (5 bases). The CDR3 runs 13 residues. Per the germline V gene, CDR1 is SGHRS and CDR2 is YFSETQ. V was shortened by 0 bases and J by 6 bases, with 10 bases between the two germline ends. CDR3: CASSLEGGGEQYF. DNA for the CDR3: TGCGCCAGCAGCTTGGAGGGTGGAGGCGAGCAGTACTTC.

This clone was observed a few times. This sequence joins TRBV2 and TRBJ1-4; tentative D call: TRBD1 (5 bases). The germline V and J ends were trimmed by 9 bases and 5 bases, with 16 bases remaining between them. The length of the CDR3 is 14 residues. The germline V gene encodes CDR1 SNHLY and CDR2 FYNNEI. CDR3 loop: CASIGDRGNEKLFF. The CDR3 region has the DNA TGTGCCAGTATTGGGGACCGGGGGAATGAAAAACTGTTTTTT.

This clone was observed a few times. The V and J genes are TRBV10-3 and TRBJ2-7; D not certain. Germline V gives CDR1 ENHRY, CDR2 SYGVKD. The CDR3 contains 14 residues. V lost 4 bases and J lost 5, with 15 bases in between. CDR3 nucleotides: TGTGCCATCAGTGCTCTAGGAGCTGTCAACGAGCAGTACTTC. It translates to CAISALGAVNEQYF.

The chain couples TRBV4-1 to TRBJ2-1; 8 bases agree with TRBD2. Germline loops: CDR1 MGHRA, CDR2 YSYEKL. CDR3 length: 16 amino acids. Trimming took 5 bases from V and 4 from J; bases not matched to a gene: 10. The CDR3 bases are TGCGCCAGCAGCATCCGATGGACTAGCAGTTACAATGAGCAGTTCTTC. It codes for CASSIRWTSSYNEQFF.